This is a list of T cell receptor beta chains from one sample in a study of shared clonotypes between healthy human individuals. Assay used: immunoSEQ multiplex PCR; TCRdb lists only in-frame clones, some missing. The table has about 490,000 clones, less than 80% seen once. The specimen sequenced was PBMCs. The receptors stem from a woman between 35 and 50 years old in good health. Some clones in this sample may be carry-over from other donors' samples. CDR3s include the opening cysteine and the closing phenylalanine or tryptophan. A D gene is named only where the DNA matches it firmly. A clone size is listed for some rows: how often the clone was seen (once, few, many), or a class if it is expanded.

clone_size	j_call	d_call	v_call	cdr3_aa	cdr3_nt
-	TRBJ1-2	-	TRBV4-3	CASSQVGDDYGYTF	TGCGCCAGCAGCCAAGTTGGGGATGACTATGGCTACACCTTC
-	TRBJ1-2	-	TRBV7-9	CASSLALGWDYGYTF	TGTGCCAGCAGCTTAGCTCTCGGTTGGGACTATGGCTACACCTTC
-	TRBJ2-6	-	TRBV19	CASSPELWGSGANVLTF	TGTGCCAGTAGCCCGGAGCTCTGGGGGTCTGGGGCCAACGTCCTGACTTTC
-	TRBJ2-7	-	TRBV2	CASSVGGSRREQYF	TGTGCCAGCAGTGTCGGGGGAAGTCGTCGCGAGCAGTACTTC
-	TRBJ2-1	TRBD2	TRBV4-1	CASSQGAAAGRYNEQFF	TGCGCCAGCAGCCAAGGAGCTGCAGCGGGACGATACAATGAGCAGTTCTTC
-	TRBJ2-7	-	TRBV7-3	CASSPDSNSYEQCF	TGTGCCAGCAGCCCTGACTCAAATTCCTACGAGCAGTGCTTC
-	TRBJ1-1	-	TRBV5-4	CASSIKGGSLNTEAFF	TGTGCCAGCAGCATAAAGGGGGGCAGCTTGAACACTGAAGCTTTCTTT
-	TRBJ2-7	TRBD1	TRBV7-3	CASSLGPQGAGYEQYF	TGTGCCAGCAGCTTAGGCCCACAGGGGGCAGGCTACGAGCAGTACTTC
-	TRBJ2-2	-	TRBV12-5	CASGHNTGELFF	TGTGCTAGTGGCCACAACACCGGGGAGCTGTTTTTT
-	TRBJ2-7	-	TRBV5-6	CASSLPVGEQYF	TGTGCCAGCAGCTTGCCCGTAGGTGAGCAGTACTTC
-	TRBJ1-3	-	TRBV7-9	CASSLFLSNRWNTIYF	TGTGCCAGCAGCTTATTCCTCTCTAATCGATGGAACACCATATATTTT
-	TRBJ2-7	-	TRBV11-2	CASSWRVGYEQYF	TGTGCCAGCAGCTGGAGAGTTGGGTACGAGCAGTACTTC
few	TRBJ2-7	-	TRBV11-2	CASSLEWTYEQYF	TGTGCCAGCAGCTTAGAATGGACCTACGAGCAGTACTTC
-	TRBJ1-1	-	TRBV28	CASSFDTEAFF	TGTGCCAGCAGTTTCGACACTGAAGCTTTCTTT
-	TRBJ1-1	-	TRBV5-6	CASSFSGQKYTEAFF	TGTGCCAGCAGCTTTAGTGGACAGAAATACACTGAAGCTTTCTTT
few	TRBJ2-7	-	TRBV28	CASSLMKFYSEQYF	TGTGCCAGCAGTTTAATGAAGTTTTACAGCGAGCAGTACTTC
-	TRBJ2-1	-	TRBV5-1	CASVHRAGFQRNEQFF	TGCGCCAGCGTCCATAGGGCCGGATTTCAAAGGAATGAGCAGTTCTTC
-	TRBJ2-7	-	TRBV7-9	CASSSGNYEQYF	TGTGCCAGCAGCTCCGGGAACTACGAGCAGTACTTC
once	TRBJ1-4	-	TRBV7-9	CASSYRSEDEKLFF	TGTGCCAGCAGCTACAGGTCTGAGGATGAAAAACTGTTTTTT
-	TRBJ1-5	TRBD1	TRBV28	CASRGQGARQPQHF	TGTGCCAGCAGGGGACAGGGGGCGCGTCAGCCCCAGCATTTT
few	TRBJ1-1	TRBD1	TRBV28	CATRGTENTEAFF	TGTGCCACCCGGGGGACAGAGAACACTGAAGCTTTCTTT
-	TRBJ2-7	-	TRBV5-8	CASSFRTEDEQYF	TGTGCCAGCAGCTTCAGGACAGAAGACGAGCAGTACTTC
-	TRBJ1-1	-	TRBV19	CASSPWALGHEAFF	TGTGCCAGTAGTCCCTGGGCCCTCGGGCATGAAGCTTTCTTT
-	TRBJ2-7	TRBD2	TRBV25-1	CASSDRLAGEYYEQYF	TGTGCCAGCAGTGACAGACTAGCGGGAGAGTACTACGAGCAGTACTTC
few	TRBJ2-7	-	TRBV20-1	CSAVRYEQYF	TGCAGTGCTGTCCGTTACGAGCAGTACTTC
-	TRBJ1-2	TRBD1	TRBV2	CASTRDSPGGYTF	TGTGCCAGTACGCGGGACAGCCCTGGGGGCTACACCTTC
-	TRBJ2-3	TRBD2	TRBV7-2	CASSVDPGTSGRDTQYF	TGTGCCAGCAGCGTAGACCCCGGGACTAGCGGGAGAGATACGCAGTATTTT
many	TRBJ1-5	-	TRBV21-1	CASSKEVPGHSGGNQPQHF	TGTGCCAGCAGCAAAGAGGTCCCGGGACATTCCGGAGGCAATCAGCCCCAGCATTTT
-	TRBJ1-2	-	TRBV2	CASSERLGSSGYTF	TGTGCCAGCAGTGAACGGTTGGGGAGTAGTGGCTACACCTTC
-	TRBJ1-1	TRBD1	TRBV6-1	CASSEGTGGLNTEAFF	TGTGCCAGCAGTGAGGGGACAGGGGGTCTGAACACTGAAGCTTTCTTT
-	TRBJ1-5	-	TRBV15	CATSRDRRGTNSNQPQHF	TGTGCCACCAGCAGAGATCGGAGGGGAACAAATAGCAATCAGCCCCAGCATTTT
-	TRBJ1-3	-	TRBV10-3	CAISPEGNTIYF	TGTGCCATCAGCCCCGAAGGAAACACCATATATTTT
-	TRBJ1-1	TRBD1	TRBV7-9	CASSLADRAAFF	TGTGCCAGCAGCTTAGCCGACAGGGCGGCTTTCTTT
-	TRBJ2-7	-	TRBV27	CASSLILGQGELYEQYF	TGTGCCAGCAGTTTAATTCTGGGTCAGGGAGAACTCTACGAGCAGTACTTC
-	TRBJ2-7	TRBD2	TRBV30	CAWRGVLASGSYEQYF	TGTGCCTGGAGAGGAGTTTTGGCTAGCGGCTCCTACGAGCAGTACTTC
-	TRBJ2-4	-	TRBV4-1	CASSNLLVDTKNIQYF	TGCGCCAGCAGCAACCTCCTCGTGGATACCAAAAACATTCAGTACTTC
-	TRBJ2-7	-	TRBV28	CASSLEDYEQYF	TGTGCCAGCAGTTTGGAGGACTACGAGCAGTACTTC
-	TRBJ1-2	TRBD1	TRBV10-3	CAISADRGFGYTF	TGTGCCATCAGTGCGGACAGGGGGTTTGGCTACACCTTC
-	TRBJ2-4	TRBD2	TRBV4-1	CASSQGRTSGRLKNIQYF	TGCGCCAGCAGCCAAGGGAGGACTAGCGGGAGACTTAAAAACATTCAGTACTTC
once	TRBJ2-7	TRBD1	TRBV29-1	CSVATPGQAHEQYF	TGCAGCGTTGCCACCCCCGGACAGGCCCACGAGCAGTACTTC
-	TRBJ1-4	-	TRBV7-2	CASSLQNEKLFF	TGTGCCAGCAGCTTACAGAATGAAAAACTGTTTTTT
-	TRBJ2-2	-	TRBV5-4	CASSLALTGELFF	TGTGCCAGCAGCTTGGCTCTCACCGGGGAGCTGTTTTTT
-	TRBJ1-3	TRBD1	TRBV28	CASSLTQGSGNTIYF	TGTGCCAGCAGTTTAACACAGGGGTCTGGAAACACCATATATTTT
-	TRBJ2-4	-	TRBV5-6	CASSHSDKNIQYF	TGTGCCAGCAGCCACTCGGACAAAAACATTCAGTACTTC
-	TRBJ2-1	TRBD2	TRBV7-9	CASSSAMTSVNEQFF	TGTGCCAGCAGCTCCGCGATGACTAGCGTCAATGAGCAGTTCTTC
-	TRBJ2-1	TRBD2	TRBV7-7	CASSFSGRASNEQFF	TGTGCTAGCAGCTTTAGCGGGAGGGCCTCTAATGAGCAGTTCTTC
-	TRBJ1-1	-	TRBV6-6	CASSYFGGTEAFF	TGTGCCAGCAGTTACTTCGGGGGCACTGAAGCTTTCTTT
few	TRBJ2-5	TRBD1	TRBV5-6	CASTPPGQGFETQYF	TGTGCCAGCACCCCACCGGGACAGGGATTTGAGACCCAGTACTTC
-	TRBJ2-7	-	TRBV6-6	CASSFALYGEQYF	TGTGCCAGCAGCTTCGCACTCTATGGCGAGCAGTACTTC
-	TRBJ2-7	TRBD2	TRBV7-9	CASSLVSGRAYEQYF	TGTGCCAGCAGCTTAGTTAGCGGGAGGGCCTACGAGCAGTACTTC
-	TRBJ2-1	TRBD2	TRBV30	CAWSTLAGYNEQFF	TGTGCCTGGAGCACACTAGCGGGATACAATGAGCAGTTCTTC
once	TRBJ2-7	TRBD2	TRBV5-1	CASSLVLAGAAYEQYF	TGCGCCAGCAGCTTGGTTTTGGCGGGAGCGGCCTACGAGCAGTACTTC
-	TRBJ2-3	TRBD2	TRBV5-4	CASRLAGDSDTQYF	TGTGCCAGCAGACTAGCGGGAGATTCAGATACGCAGTATTTT
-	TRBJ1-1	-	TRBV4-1	CASSQSPGGVGSTEAFF	TGCGCCAGCAGCCAAAGCCCTGGGGGGGTTGGGAGCACTGAAGCTTTCTTT